The source of this T cell receptor beta chain is a study of blood T cell repertoires in COVID-19. About the research overall: Donors in the United States, Italy and Spain gave samples during acute or convalescent COVID-19. T cells, B-cell-depleted T cells, or PBMCs provided the cDNA or gDNA that served as material.

The participants were between roughly 18 and 100 years old and came from under 25 US areas. Clinical histories supplied by participants themselves formed the basis of cohort assignment. The CDR3 covers 13 residues. Per the germline V gene, CDR1 is SGHAT and CDR2 is FQNNGV. The junction had 3 bases not matched to a gene; V was cut back by 3 bases and J by 9 bases. Sequenced by immunoSEQ multiplex PCR; TCRdb stores in-frame clones only, minus some. Of about 200,000 clones listed, about 86% are singletons. The TCR originated in a middle-aged woman with acute COVID-19. Sample: PBMCs or T cells enriched from blood (not recorded which). The chain carries TRBV11-2 and TRBJ2-1, with 9 nucleotides matching TRBD1. CDR3 protein: CASSFGTGIEQFF. The CDR3, as DNA: TGTGCCAGCAGCTTCGGGACAGGGATTGAGCAGTTCTTC.